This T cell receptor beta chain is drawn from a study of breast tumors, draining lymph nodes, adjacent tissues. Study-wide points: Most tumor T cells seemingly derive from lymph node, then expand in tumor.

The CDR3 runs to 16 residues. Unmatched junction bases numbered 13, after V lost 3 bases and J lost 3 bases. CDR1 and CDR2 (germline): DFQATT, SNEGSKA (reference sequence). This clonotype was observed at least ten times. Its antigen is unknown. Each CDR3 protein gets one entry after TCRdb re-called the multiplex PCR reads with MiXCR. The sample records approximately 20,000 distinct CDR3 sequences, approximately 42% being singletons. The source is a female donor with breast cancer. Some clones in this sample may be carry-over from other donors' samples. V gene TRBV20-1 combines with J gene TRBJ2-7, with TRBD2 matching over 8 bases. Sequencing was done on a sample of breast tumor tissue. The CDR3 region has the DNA TGCAGTGCTAGTGGCCCCGGGGGGGAGAACGTCTACGAGCAGTACTTC. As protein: CSASGPGGENVYEQYF.